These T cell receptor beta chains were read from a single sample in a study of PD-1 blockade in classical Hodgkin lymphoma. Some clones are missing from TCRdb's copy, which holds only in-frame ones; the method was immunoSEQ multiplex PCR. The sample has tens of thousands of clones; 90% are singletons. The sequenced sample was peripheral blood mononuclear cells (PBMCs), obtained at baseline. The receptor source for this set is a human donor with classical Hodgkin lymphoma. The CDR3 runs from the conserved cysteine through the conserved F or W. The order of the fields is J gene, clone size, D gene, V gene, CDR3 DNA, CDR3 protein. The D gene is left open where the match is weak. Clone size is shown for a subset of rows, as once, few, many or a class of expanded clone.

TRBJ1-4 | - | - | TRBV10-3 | TGTGCCATCAGTGAGGATTTTACCCCAACTACAAATGAAAAACTGTTTTTT | CAISEDFTPTTNEKLFF
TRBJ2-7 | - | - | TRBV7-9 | TGTGCCAGCAGCTCATCCACCGGGACTCGTTCCTACGAGCAGTACTTC | CASSSSTGTRSYEQYF
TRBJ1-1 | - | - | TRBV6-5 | TGTGCCAGCAGTTACTTGGGGGGATCCACTGAAGCTTTCTTT | CASSYLGGSTEAFF
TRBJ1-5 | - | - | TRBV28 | TGTGCCAGCACCCGGACTAGCAATCAGCCCCAGCATTTT | CASTRTSNQPQHF
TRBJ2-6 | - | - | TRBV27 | TGTGCCAGCAGTTTATCGCCGGCCAACGTCCTGACTTTC | CASSLSPANVLTF
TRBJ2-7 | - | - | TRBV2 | TGTGCCAGCAGTGCCTGGCTCCAGGGGAACTACGAGCAGTACTTC | CASSAWLQGNYEQYF
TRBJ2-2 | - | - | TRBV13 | TGTGCCAGCAGTGAGGGACTTTTGGCCGGGGAGCTGTTTTTT | CASSEGLLAGELFF
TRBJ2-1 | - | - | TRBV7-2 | TGTGCCAGCAGCTTAGCGGGGCGTAGCTCCTACAATGAGCAGTTCTTC | CASSLAGRSSYNEQFF
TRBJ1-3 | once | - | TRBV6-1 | TGTGCCAGCAGTCACATCGGGCAGGAGATTTTT | CASSHIGQEIF
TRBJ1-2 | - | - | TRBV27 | TGTGCCAGCAGTTTATTCAGGGGCTATGGCTACACCTTC | CASSLFRGYGYTF
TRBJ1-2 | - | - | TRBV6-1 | TGTGCCAGCATAAAGGGGCTTCGGTATGGCTACACCTTC | CASIKGLRYGYTF
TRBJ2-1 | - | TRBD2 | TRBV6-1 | TGTGCCAGCAGTGAGGGACTAGCGGGAGGGCCCTATGAGCAGTTCTTC | CASSEGLAGGPYEQFF
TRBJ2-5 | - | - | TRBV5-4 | TGTGCCAGCAGCTTTCCGACCGGGGGCCAAGAGACCCAGTACTTC | CASSFPTGGQETQYF
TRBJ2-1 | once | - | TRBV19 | TGTGCCAGTAGTATAGATCGAAGGAGCTTAAGCGGCAATGAGCAGTTCTTC | CASSIDRRSLSGNEQFF
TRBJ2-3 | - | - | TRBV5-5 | TGTGCCAGCAGCTTTGGACTACTTGGGGCAGATACGCAGTATTTT | CASSFGLLGADTQYF